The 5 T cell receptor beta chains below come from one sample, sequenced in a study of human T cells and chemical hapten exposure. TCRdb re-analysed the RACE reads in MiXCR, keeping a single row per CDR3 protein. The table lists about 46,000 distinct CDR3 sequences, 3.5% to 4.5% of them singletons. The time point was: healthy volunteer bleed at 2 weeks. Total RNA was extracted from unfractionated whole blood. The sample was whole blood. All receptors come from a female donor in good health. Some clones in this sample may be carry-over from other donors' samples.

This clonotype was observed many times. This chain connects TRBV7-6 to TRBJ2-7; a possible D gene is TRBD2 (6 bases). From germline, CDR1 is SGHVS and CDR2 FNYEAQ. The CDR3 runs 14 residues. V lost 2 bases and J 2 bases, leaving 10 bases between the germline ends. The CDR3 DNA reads TGTGCCAGCAGCTTAATGGAGGGACCCTACGAGCAGTACTTC. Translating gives CASSLMEGPYEQYF.

The CDR3: CASSPITGGSNGYTF. The CDR3 region has the DNA TGTGCCAGCAGTCCTATCACGGGGGGGAGCAATGGCTACACCTTC. The rearrangement links TRBV12-3 or TRBV12-4 to TRBJ1-2; weak D call: TRBD1 (5 bases). The CDR3 totals 15 residues. The V end lost 5 bases, the J end lost 6 bases, and 19 bases lay between the germline ends.

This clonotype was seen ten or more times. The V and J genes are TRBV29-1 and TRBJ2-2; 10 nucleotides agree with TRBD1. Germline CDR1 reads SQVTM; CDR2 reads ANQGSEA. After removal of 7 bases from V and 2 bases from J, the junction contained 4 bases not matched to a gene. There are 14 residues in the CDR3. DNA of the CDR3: TGCAGCGGCCGGGACAGGGGAAACACCGGGGAGCTGTTTTTT. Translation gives CSGRDRGNTGELFF.

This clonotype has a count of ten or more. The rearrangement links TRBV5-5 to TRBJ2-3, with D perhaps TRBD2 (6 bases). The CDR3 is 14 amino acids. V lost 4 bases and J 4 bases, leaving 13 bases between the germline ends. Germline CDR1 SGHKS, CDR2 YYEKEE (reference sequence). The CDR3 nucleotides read TGTGCCAGCAGCCCGGACTATGCGGCAGATACGCAGTATTTT. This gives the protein CASSPDYAADTQYF. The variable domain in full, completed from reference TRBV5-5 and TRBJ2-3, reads DAGVTQSPTHLIKTRGQQVTLRCSPISGHKSVSWYQQVLGQGPQFIFQYYEKEERGRGNFPDRFSARQFPNYSSELNVNALLLGDSALYLCASSPDYAADTQYFGPGTRLTVL.

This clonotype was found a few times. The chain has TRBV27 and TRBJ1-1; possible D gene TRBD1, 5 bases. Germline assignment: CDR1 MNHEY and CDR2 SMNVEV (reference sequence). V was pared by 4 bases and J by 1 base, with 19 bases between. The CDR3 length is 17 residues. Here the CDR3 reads CASSSWGGGRGNTEAFF. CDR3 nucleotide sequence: TGTGCCAGCAGTTCGTGGGGGGGGGGACGGGGGAACACTGAAGCTTTCTTT.